A single count supports the clone carrying this TCR beta chain. No antigen is known for it. This sample was included in a study of shared clonotypes between healthy human individuals. Study-wide findings and caveats: A small donor pool kept down the genetic and exposure-history diversity that was represented.

Assay: immunoSEQ multiplex PCR; the TCRdb copy retains only in-frame clones and omits some. Here the sample spans more than 400,000 clones, approximately 80% being singletons. The CDR3 length is 19 residues. Germline V gene sequence: CDR1 SGHKS, CDR2 YYEKEE (reference sequence). Between the trimmed V and J ends, which lost 0 bases and 1 base, there was a span of 22 bases. Every contributor of samples was a Caucasian grown-up residing in Nashville, Tennessee. The chain recombines TRBV5-5 with TRBJ1-1; TRBD1 might be the D (6 bases). This clonotype was obtained from a woman aged 40 to 50 in good health. Some clones in this sample may be carry-over from other donors' samples. Sequencing was carried out using PBMCs. CDR3 nucleotide sequence: TGTGCCAGCAGCTTGGCTTACCCCCCAGGGGCCATTCCGAACACTGAAGCTTTCTTT. As protein: CASSLAYPPGAIPNTEAFF.